This T cell receptor (beta chain) was documented in a study of blood T cells in healthy people across ages. Alongside a J-beta primer mix, a sample-barcoded 5' primer served in a second PCR lasting 7 to 11 cycles. TCRdb recomputed calls from the 5' RACE reads with MiXCR, one row per CDR3 protein. The sample holds approximately 780,000 distinct CDR3 sequences, 20% to 30% seen once. This clonotype was seen only a few times. Germline-derived CDR1 and CDR2 are SGHRS and YFSETQ. The CDR3 covers 17 residues. J gave up 2 bases and V 0 bases, and 6 bases lay outside the gene matches. These data were also reused for a study on T cells of mothers and their children.

This chain joins TRBV5-1 and TRBJ2-5; 11 bases map to TRBD2. The material sequenced was blood. The TCR comes from a boy aged 5-17 years in good health. CDR3 region: CASSLDLAGGWQETQYF. The CDR3 coding sequence is TGCGCCAGCAGCTTGGACCTAGCGGGGGGTTGGCAAGAGACCCAGTACTTC.